The 28 T cell receptor beta chains listed next were all sequenced from one sample in a study of neurological immune-mediated disorders. TCRdb ran MiXCR on the 5' RACE reads and lists one entry per CDR3 protein. This sample has 60,000 or so distinct CDR3 sequences; more than 9.5% occur once, and the top ten carry around 1.9%. Material: PBMCs. The receptors were gathered from a man aged 60-69 years in good health.

Many counts were recorded for this clonotype. This rearrangement joins TRBV5-1 to TRBJ1-1, with a possible D match to TRBD1 (5 bases). The CDR3 has 17 amino acids. The germline V gene has CDR1 SGHRS and CDR2 YFSETQ. The V gene lost 5 bases and the J gene lost 8 bases, with 28 bases spanning the gap. CDR3 protein: CASSLIKGLEPRSEAFF. Written as DNA, the CDR3 is TGCGCCAGCAGTTTGATTAAGGGGCTCGAACCGCGCTCCGAAGCTTTCTTT.

This clonotype was recorded many times. V gene TRBV3-1 combines with J gene TRBJ2-3; 8 bases align to TRBD2. The CDR3 runs to 16 residues. Germline V gene lookup returns CDR1 LGHDT and CDR2 YNNKEL (reference sequence). The ends lost 1 base at V and 1 base at J; junction bases unmatched: 4. The CDR3 loop is CASSQGRRGGTDTQYF. Here the CDR3 DNA reads TGTGCCAGCAGCCAAGGCAGGCGGGGGGGCACAGATACGCAGTATTTT.

Worth noting for this clonotype: One base away lies a much larger clone, so this may be a sequencing read error. V and J are TRBV20-1 and TRBJ2-2; maybe TRBD2 (5 bases). Germline assignment: CDR1 DFQATT and CDR2 SNEGSKA (reference sequence). The CDR3 is 11 residues long. The CDR3 DNA follows: TGCAGTGCTACAGGCACCGGGGAGATGTTTTTT. Translating gives CSATGTGEMFF.

This clonotype was detected many times. The junction departs from the called germline gene at one end, perhaps through a read error. V is TRBV3-1 and J is TRBJ2-5, with D tentatively TRBD1 or TRBD2 (5 bases each). CDR1 is LGHDT and CDR2 is YNNKEL in the germline V gene (reference sequence). This CDR3 region has 16 residues. CDR3 amino acids: CASNQPGMGEQETQYF. The CDR3 nucleotides read TGTGCCAGCAACCAACCAGGGATGGGGGAGCAAGAGACCCAGTACTTC.

This clonotype has only one observation. The chain combines TRBV18 with TRBJ1-5; 7 nucleotides match TRBD1. V gave up 4 bases and J gave up 4 bases; unmatched junction bases: 10. In germline, CDR1 is KGHSH, CDR2 LQKENI. CDR3 size: 16 residues. CDR3 amino acids: CASSLSGTALNQPQHF. For the CDR3, the DNA is TGTGCCAGCTCACTCTCCGGGACAGCCCTTAATCAGCCCCAGCATTTT.

This clonotype was seen ten or more times. V usage is TRBV4-1 and J usage is TRBJ1-1; 7 bases line up with TRBD1. This CDR3 has 14 amino acids. V lost 4 bases to trimming and J lost 3 bases; unmatched junction nucleotides: 5. The germline V gene has CDR1 MGHRA and CDR2 YSYEKL. The CDR3, as DNA: TGCGCCAGCAGCCGCGGACAGGTATACACTGAAGCTTTCTTT. Protein sequence: CASSRGQVYTEAFF.

This clonotype showed up many times. The chain uses TRBV20-1 and TRBJ2-1; maybe TRBD1 (6 bases). This CDR3 region has 14 residues. The germline CDR1 and CDR2 sequences are DFQATT and SNEGSKA (reference sequence). V was trimmed by 5 bases and J by 4 bases, leaving 15 bases between them. The DNA of the CDR3 is TGCAGTGCTCTCACGGGACACGCTTACAATGAGCAGTTCTTC. Its translation: CSALTGHAYNEQFF.

This clonotype was seen repeatedly, ten times or more. J is TRBJ2-1 and V is TRBV7-9; D is perhaps TRBD2 (7 bases). The V gene's germline CDR1 is SEHNR and CDR2 FQNEAQ (reference sequence). V lost 5 bases and J lost 3, with 14 bases in between. The CDR3 is 15 residues long. The chain's CDR3 is CASSPGRGSYNEQFF. CDR3 nucleotide sequence: TGTGCCAGCAGCCCAGGGAGGGGGAGCTACAATGAGCAGTTCTTC.

This clonotype occurred many times. The chain links TRBV6-2 or TRBV6-3 to TRBJ1-6, with a weak D call TRBD1 (6 bases). This CDR3 is built from 13 residues. The germline V gene has CDR1 MNHEY and CDR2 SVGEGT. V was cut by 6 bases and J by 11 bases, with 14 bases left in between. The DNA of the CDR3 is TGTGCCAGCAGCCCACAGGGTACGACACCCCTCCACTTT. Translating it yields CASSPQGTTPLHF.

This clonotype was found many times. The rearrangement links TRBV15 to TRBJ1-5; D is unclear. The CDR3 contains 15 residues. The V gene lost 1 base and the J gene lost 2 bases, with 9 bases spanning the gap. Germline lookup yields CDR1 LNHNV and CDR2 YYDKDF (reference sequence). For the CDR3, the DNA is TGTGCCACCAGCAGAGGACAAAGGGGCAATCAGCCCCAGCATTTT. It is translated as CATSRGQRGNQPQHF.

This clonotype was seen ten or more times. The gene calls are TRBV7-6 and TRBJ1-3, with 9 positions matching TRBD1. The CDR3 has 16 amino acids. The V and J ends lost 4 bases and 4 bases, in that order; junction bases with no gene match: 8. Per the germline V gene, CDR1 is SGHVS and CDR2 is FNYEAQ. The CDR3 loop reads CASSSGTGRSGNTIYF. CDR3 coding DNA: TGTGCCAGCAGCTCAGGGACAGGGAGGTCGGGAAACACCATATATTTT.

This clonotype was seen repeatedly, ten times or more. The V and J genes are TRBV5-1 and TRBJ2-2; 8 nucleotides line up with TRBD2. Unmatched junction bases numbered 8, after V lost 1 base and J lost 0 bases. The CDR3 is 18 amino acids. Per germline, CDR1 SGHRS and CDR2 YFSETQ. CDR3 residues: CASSLSGGLFPNTGELFF. CDR3 coding DNA: TGCGCCAGCAGCTTGAGCGGGGGCCTTTTTCCGAACACCGGGGAGCTGTTTTTT.

This clonotype showed up many times. The chain is built from TRBV4-3 and TRBJ1-1, with D possibly matching TRBD1 (5 bases). V dropped 3 bases and J dropped 2 bases, with 16 bases sitting between them. In germline, CDR1 is LGHNA, CDR2 YSLEER. This CDR3 spans 16 amino acids. CDR3 sequence (DNA): TGCGCCAGCAGCCATGAAGGGGTAGGGGAAAACACTGAAGCTTTCTTT. Its protein product is CASSHEGVGENTEAFF.

The sample holds many counts of this clonotype. The chain recombines TRBV7-2 with TRBJ2-1; D may be TRBD1 or TRBD2 (5 bases each). The germline gives CDR1 SGHTA, CDR2 FQGNSA. There are 15 residues in the CDR3. Trimming took off 1 base at V and 6 bases at J, with 13 bases between the two ends. In DNA form, the CDR3 reads TGTGCCAGCAGCTTAGAGAGGGGAAGGGGCAATGAGCAGTTCTTC. Translated, it gives CASSLERGRGNEQFF.

As concerns this clonotype: One end of the junction does not line up with germline, which may come from a read error. V and J are TRBV5-1 and TRBJ2-2; the D is unclear. The CDR3 loop spans 14 amino acids. Germline CDR1 is SGHRS and CDR2 is YFSETQ. The DNA of the CDR3 is TGCACCAGCAGCGCGCAAGGTTCCCCCGGGGAGCTGTTTTTT. Its translation is CTSSAQGSPGELFF.

This clonotype appeared many times. The chain uses TRBV5-1 and TRBJ2-3; the match to TRBD1 covers 8 bases. The V gene's germline CDR1 is SGHRS and CDR2 YFSETQ. After removal of 4 bases from V and 5 bases from J, the junction contained 18 bases not matched to a gene. The length of the CDR3 is 18 residues. This chain's CDR3 is CASSADRARGRPGDTQYF. In nucleotides, the CDR3 is TGCGCCAGCAGCGCGGACAGGGCCAGGGGCAGACCTGGAGATACGCAGTATTTT.

This clonotype appeared many times. The chain couples TRBV7-2 to TRBJ1-3, with no clear D. The germline V and J ends were trimmed by 1 base and 4 bases, with 8 bases remaining between them. CDR3 size: 14 residues. The germline CDR1 and CDR2 sequences are SGHTA and FQGNSA. CDR3 DNA: TGTGCCAGCAGCTTAGTTGGCATGGGAAACACCATATATTTT. It specifies CASSLVGMGNTIYF.

This rearrangement joins TRBV5-1 to TRBJ2-1; no firm D call. Germline CDR1 is SGHRS and CDR2 is YFSETQ. CDR3 length equals 15 residues. Deletions cut 6 bases from V and 1 base from J, with 14 bases between. CDR3 protein: CASIPFTASYNEQFF. The CDR3 DNA follows: TGCGCCAGCATCCCCTTTACAGCTTCCTACAATGAGCAGTTCTTC.

This clonotype was detected ten times or more. This chain links TRBV5-1 with TRBJ1-5; D unclear. Trimming took off 0 bases at V and 8 bases at J, with 12 bases between the two ends. The CDR3 covers 14 residues. Germline assignment: CDR1 SGHRS and CDR2 YFSETQ. CDR3 in DNA: TGCGCCAGCAGCTTGGCCGCGGGCGTAGAGCCCCAGCATTTT. Protein sequence: CASSLAAGVEPQHF.

The chain employs TRBV20-1 and TRBJ2-5; D is undetermined. Deletions cut 3 bases from V and 6 bases from J, with 8 bases between. Germline CDR1 reads DFQATT; CDR2 reads SNEGSKA (reference sequence). The CDR3 is 11 residues long. CDR3 amino acids: CSASPPQTQYF. In nucleotides, the CDR3 is TGCAGTGCTAGTCCACCCCAGACCCAGTACTTC.

This clonotype was counted ten times or more. This chain uses TRBV7-2 with TRBJ2-3; D not resolved. The germline gives CDR1 SGHTA, CDR2 FQGNSA. This CDR3 region has 16 residues. Trimming cost V 1 base and J 2 bases, with 13 bases left between them. CDR3 sequence reads: CASSLDSFELTDTQYF. CDR3 nucleotide sequence: TGTGCCAGCAGCTTAGATAGTTTTGAGCTCACAGATACGCAGTATTTT.

This clonotype was picked up many times. V is TRBV27 and J is TRBJ2-1; TRBD2 matches 9 bases. The V segment lost 6 bases and the J segment 5 bases; nucleotides outside the gene matches: 2. Germline loops: CDR1 MNHEY, CDR2 SMNVEV (reference sequence). CDR3 size: 13 residues. In DNA, the CDR3 is TGTGCCAGCAGCTTAGCGGGGGACAATGAGCAGTTCTTC. It translates to CASSLAGDNEQFF.

The chain recombines TRBV5-1 with TRBJ2-7, with TRBD1 matching 12 bases. Germline CDR1 and CDR2: SGHRS and YFSETQ. CDR3 size: 15 residues. V was pared by 3 bases and J by 6 bases, with 7 bases of the junction left unmatched. This chain's CDR3 is CASSYGGTGGTEQYF. CDR3 nucleotides: TGCGCCAGCAGCTACGGCGGGACAGGGGGCACCGAGCAGTACTTC.

This clonotype was found many times. V usage is TRBV11-2 and J usage is TRBJ2-1, with TRBD2 matching 9 bases. Losses at the gene ends were 3 bases for V and 6 bases for J; bases not matched to a gene: 6. Per germline, CDR1 SGHAT and CDR2 FQNNGV. The CDR3 is made up of 15 amino acids. Here the CDR3 reads CASSFPAGGSNEQFF. CDR3 nucleotide sequence: TGTGCCAGCAGCTTCCCAGCGGGGGGTTCCAATGAGCAGTTCTTC.

This clonotype was counted many times. V and J are TRBV5-5 and TRBJ1-5, with 8 bases identical to TRBD1. The length of the CDR3 is 14 residues. The ends lost 0 bases at V and 7 bases at J; junction bases unmatched: 3. In germline, CDR1 is SGHKS, CDR2 YYEKEE (reference sequence). CDR3 residues: CASSLGTGMQPQHF. The CDR3 region has the DNA TGTGCCAGCAGCTTGGGGACAGGGATGCAGCCCCAGCATTTT.

This clonotype was seen many times. CDR3 in DNA: TGTGCCAGCAGTTTCCGCCTGAGGGATAGCAATCAGCCCCAGCATTTT. It yields the protein CASSFRLRDSNQPQHF. The V and J genes are TRBV12-3 or TRBV12-4 and TRBJ1-5; no clear D gene. The V and J ends lost 3 bases and 0 bases respectively, with 12 bases between them. The CDR3 spans 16 residues.

This clonotype was seen at least ten times. The V call is TRBV5-1, the J call TRBJ1-6; D is perhaps TRBD1 (6 bases). The CDR3 loop spans 15 amino acids. CDR1 and CDR2 (germline): SGHRS, YFSETQ. V was cut by 2 bases and J by 4 bases, with 10 bases left in between. This CDR3 reads CASSFDRQYNSPLHF. CDR3 bases: TGCGCCAGCAGCTTTGACAGGCAATATAATTCACCCCTCCACTTT.

Ten or more counts support this clonotype. V usage is TRBV28 and J usage is TRBJ2-3; 10 nucleotides agree with TRBD2. Germline values: CDR1 MDHEN, CDR2 SYDVKM. The CDR3 is 17 residues long. V was pared by 8 bases and J by 2 bases, with 13 bases of the junction left unmatched. The CDR3 loop reads CASVGLAGARPTDTQYF. The CDR3 nucleotides are TGTGCCAGCGTAGGCCTAGCGGGGGCCCGACCCACAGATACGCAGTATTTT.